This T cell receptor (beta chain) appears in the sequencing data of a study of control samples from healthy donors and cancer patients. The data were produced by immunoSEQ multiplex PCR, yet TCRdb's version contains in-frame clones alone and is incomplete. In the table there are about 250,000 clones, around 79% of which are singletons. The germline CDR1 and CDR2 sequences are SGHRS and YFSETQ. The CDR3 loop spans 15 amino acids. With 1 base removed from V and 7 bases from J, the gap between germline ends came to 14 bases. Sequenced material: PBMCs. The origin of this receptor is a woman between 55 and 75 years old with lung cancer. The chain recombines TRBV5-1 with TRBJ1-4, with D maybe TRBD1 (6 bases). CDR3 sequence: CASSLFGGRGEKLFF. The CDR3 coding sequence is TGCGCCAGCAGCTTGTTCGGGGGGCGAGGTGAAAAACTGTTTTTT.